This TCR beta chain was found in a study of T cells after yellow fever vaccination. Making TCR cDNA involved 5'RACE template switching, which added UMIs and a universal primer site. TCRdb ran MiXCR on the 5' RACE reads and lists one entry per CDR3 protein. The repertoire holds about 330,000 distinct CDR3 sequences, with roughly 7.5% as singletons. The CDR3 spans 14 residues. From germline, CDR1 is SGHRS and CDR2 YFSETQ. V lost 0 bases, J lost 0 bases, and 5 bases lay in between. This clonotype was found many times. Its antigen is unknown. Study findings and constraints: Shared CD4/CD8 clonotypes were a small share, likely from convergent recombination. Within FACS-sorted repertoires, abundant clonotypes contaminating from the bulk population could be present. Reappearance after the booster was seen for most primary-vaccination clones, at 95% to 98% CD4 and roughly 90% CD8.

The J gene is TRBJ2-3, the V gene TRBV5-1, with D unresolved. Sequences were derived from PBMCs, sampled about 49 days after the first yellow fever vaccination. The source of this sequence is a man aged 18 to 29 who received the YFV17D yellow fever vaccine. CDR3 bases: TGCGCCAGCAGCTTGGGGATGAGCACAGATACGCAGTATTTT. It encodes CASSLGMSTDTQYF.